The T cell receptor (beta chain) under discussion was sequenced for a study of blood T cell repertoires in COVID-19. Study-wide context: In each case, the material was cDNA or gDNA derived from T cells, B-cell-depleted T cells, or PBMCs.

The CDR3 contains 10 residues. Method: immunoSEQ multiplex PCR; TCRdb's copy keeps in-frame clones and lacks some. In the table there are fewer than 200,000 clones, 85% of which are singletons. Sample: peripheral blood. The receptor comes from a woman aged 80 or over with COVID-19, enrolled during active disease. The chain joins TRBV21-1 to TRBJ2-7; TRBD2, as called in the table, went unchecked against the DNA. TRBV21-1 is a pseudogene. CDR3 loop: CASSIYEQYF. The DNA for the CDR3 is TGTGCCAGCAGCATATACGAGCAGTACTTC.